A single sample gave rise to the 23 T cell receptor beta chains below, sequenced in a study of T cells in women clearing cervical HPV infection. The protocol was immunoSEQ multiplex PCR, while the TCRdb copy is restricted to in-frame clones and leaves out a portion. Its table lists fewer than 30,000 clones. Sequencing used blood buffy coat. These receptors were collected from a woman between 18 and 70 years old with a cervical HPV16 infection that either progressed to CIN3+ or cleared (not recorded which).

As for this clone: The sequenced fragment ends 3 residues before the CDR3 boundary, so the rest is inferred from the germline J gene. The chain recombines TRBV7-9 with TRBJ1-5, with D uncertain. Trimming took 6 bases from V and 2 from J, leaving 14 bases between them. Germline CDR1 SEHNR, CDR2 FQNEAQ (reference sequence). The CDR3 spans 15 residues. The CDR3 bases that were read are TGTGCCAGCAGGGCAGCGGGAACGGGCAATCAGCCC. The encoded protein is CASRAAGTGNQP. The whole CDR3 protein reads CASRAAGTGNQPQHF.

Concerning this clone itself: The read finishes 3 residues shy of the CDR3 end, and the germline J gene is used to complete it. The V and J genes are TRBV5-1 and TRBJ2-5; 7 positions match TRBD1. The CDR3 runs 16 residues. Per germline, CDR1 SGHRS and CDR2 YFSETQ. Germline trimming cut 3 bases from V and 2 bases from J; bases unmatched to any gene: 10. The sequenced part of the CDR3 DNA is TGCGCCAGCAGCTCCGGTATACGGGACAGACAAGAGACC. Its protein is CASSSGIRDRQET. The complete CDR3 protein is CASSSGIRDRQETQYF.

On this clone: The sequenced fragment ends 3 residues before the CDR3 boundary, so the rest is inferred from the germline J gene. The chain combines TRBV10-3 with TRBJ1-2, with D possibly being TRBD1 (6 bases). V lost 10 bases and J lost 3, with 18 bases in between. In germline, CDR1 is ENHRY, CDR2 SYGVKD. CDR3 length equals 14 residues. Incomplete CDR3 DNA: TGTGCCACCCACGGGAGGGGGACGGACTATGGC. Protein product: CATHGRGTDYG. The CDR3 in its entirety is CATHGRGTDYGYTF.

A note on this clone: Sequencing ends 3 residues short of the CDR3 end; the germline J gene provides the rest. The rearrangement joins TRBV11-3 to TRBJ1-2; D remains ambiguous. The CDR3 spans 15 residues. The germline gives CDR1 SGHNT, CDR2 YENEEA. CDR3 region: CASSLVSGRTYDYTF. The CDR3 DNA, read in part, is TGTGCCAGCAGCTTAGTCAGCGGACGGACCTACGAC.

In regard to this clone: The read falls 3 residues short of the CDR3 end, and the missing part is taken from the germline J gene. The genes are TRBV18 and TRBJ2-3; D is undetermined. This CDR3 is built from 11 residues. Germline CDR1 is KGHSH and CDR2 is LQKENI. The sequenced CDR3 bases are TGTGCCAGCTCACCGGCGGAGACG. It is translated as CASSPAET. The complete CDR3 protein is CASSPAETQYF. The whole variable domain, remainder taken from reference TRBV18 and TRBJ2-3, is NAGVMQNPRHLVRRRGQEARLRCSPMKGHSHVYWYRQLPEEGLKFMVYLQKENIIDESGMPKERFSAEFPKEGPSILRIQQVVRGDSAAYFCASSPAETQYFGPGTRLTVL.

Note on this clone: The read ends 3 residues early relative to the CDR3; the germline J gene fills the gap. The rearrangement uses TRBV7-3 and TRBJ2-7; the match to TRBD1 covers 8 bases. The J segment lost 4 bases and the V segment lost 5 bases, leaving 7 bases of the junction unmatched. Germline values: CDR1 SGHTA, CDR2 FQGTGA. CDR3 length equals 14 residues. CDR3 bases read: TGTGCCAGCAGCCCGGACAGGGATGCATACGAG. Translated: CASSPDRDAYE. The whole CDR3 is CASSPDRDAYEQYF.

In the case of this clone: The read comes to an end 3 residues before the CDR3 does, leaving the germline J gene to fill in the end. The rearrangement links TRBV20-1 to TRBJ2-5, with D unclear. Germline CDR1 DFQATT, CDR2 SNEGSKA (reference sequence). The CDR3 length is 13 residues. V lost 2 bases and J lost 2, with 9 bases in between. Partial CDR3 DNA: TGCAGTGCTAGACCCCACATACAAGAGACC. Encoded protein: CSARPHIQET. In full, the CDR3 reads CSARPHIQETQYF.

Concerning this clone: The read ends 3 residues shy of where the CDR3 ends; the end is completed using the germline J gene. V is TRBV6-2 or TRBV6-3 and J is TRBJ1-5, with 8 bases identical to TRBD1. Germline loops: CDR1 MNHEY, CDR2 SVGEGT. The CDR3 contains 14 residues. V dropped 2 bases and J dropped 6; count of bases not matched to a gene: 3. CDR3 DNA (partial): TGTGCCAGCAGTTACCCAGGGGGCCGTCAGCCC. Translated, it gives CASSYPGGRQP. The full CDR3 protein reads CASSYPGGRQPQHF.

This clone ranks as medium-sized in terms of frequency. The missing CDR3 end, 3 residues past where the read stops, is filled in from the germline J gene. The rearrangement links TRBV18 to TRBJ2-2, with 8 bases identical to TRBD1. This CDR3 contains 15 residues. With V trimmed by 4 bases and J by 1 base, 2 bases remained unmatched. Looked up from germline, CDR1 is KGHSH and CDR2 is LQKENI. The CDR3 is CASSLGQVNTGELFF. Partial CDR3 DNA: TGTGCCAGCTCACTGGGACAGGTGAACACCGGGGAG.

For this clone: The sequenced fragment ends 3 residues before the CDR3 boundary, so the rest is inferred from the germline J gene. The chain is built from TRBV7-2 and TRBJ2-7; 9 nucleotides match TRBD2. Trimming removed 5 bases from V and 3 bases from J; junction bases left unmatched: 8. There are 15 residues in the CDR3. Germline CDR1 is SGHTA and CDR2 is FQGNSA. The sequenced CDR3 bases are TGTGCCAGCAGCAAAGCGGGGCGGGGGGGCTACGAG. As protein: CASSKAGRGGYE. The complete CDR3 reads CASSKAGRGGYEQYF.

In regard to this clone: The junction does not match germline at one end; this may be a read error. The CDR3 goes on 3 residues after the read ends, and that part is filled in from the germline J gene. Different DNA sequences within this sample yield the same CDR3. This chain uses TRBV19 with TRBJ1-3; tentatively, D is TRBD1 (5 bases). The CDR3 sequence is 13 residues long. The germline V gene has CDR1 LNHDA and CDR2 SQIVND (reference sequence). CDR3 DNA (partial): TGTGCCAGTAGTGGGGCATCTGGAAACACG. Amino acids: CASSGASGNT. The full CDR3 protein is CASSGASGNTIYF.

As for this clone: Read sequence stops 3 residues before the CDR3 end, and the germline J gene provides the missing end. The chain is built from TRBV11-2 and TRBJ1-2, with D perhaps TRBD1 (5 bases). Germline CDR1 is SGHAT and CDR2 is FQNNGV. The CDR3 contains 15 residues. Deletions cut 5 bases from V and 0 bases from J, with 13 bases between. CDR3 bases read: TGTGCCAGCAGCACCCGACAGTTAGCTAACTATGGC. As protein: CASSTRQLANYG. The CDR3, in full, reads CASSTRQLANYGYTF.

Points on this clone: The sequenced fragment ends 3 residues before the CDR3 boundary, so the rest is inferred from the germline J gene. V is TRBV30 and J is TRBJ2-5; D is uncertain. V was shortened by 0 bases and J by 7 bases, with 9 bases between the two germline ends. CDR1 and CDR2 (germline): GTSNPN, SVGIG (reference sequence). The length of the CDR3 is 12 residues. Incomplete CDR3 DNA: TGTGCCTGGAGTGTTTCCCCCGGGACC. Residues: CAWSVSPGT. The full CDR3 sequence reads CAWSVSPGTQYF.

The CDR3 DNA, read in part, is TGTGCCATCAGTGATGTGTCTGGTAGCGGTCACACAGATACG. Translation gives CAISDVSGSGHTDT. The CDR3 in its entirety is CAISDVSGSGHTDTQYF. V and J are TRBV10-3 and TRBJ2-3; maybe TRBD2 (6 bases). The CDR3 end falls 3 residues outside the read, so it is completed with the germline J gene. The V gene's germline CDR1 is ENHRY and CDR2 SYGVKD. V shed 3 bases and J shed 2 bases, with 18 bases lying between them. The CDR3 covers 17 residues.

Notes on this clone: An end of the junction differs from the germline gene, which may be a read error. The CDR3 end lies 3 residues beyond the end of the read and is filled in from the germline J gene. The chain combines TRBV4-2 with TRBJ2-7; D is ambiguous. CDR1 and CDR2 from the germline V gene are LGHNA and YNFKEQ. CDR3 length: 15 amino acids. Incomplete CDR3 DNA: TGCGCCAGCAGCCAAGATAGGCAGCGCTCCTACGAG. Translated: CASSQDRQRSYE. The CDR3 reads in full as CASSQDRQRSYEQYF.

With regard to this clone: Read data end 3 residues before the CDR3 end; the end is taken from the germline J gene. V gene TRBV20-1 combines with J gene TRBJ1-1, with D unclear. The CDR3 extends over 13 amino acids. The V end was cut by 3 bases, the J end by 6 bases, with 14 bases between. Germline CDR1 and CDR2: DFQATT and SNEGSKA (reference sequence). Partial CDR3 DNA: TGCAGTGCTAGTGGCCCAGAGGTCCCTGAA. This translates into CSASGPEVPE. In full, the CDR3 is CSASGPEVPEAFF.

This CDR3 is CSARDEKGLVQPQHF. The DNA read from the CDR3 is TGCAGTGCTAGAGATGAGAAGGGTTTGGTGCAGCCC. This chain links TRBV20-1 with TRBJ1-5; no clear D gene. With the read ending 3 residues before the CDR3 end, the germline J gene is used to fill in that end. The CDR3 sequence is 15 residues long. CDR1 is DFQATT, CDR2 SNEGSKA, per germline (reference sequence). The V and J ends lost 0 bases and 7 bases respectively, with 16 bases between them.

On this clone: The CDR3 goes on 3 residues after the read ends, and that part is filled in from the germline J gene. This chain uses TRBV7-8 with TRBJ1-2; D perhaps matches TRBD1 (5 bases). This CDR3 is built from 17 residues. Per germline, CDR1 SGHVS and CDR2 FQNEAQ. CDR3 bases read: TGTGCCAGCAGCACCCGGACTAGCGGGGCTGCCAAAAACATC. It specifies CASSTRTSGAAKNI. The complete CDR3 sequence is CASSTRTSGAAKNIYTF.

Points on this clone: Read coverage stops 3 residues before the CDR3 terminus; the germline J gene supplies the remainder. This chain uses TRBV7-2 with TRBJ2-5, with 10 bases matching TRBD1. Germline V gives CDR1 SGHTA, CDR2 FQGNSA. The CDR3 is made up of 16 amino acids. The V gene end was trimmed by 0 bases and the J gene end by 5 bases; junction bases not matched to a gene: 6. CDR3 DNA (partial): TGTGCCAGCAGCTTAGCGATAGGACAGGGGGGGGAGACC. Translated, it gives CASSLAIGQGGET. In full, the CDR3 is CASSLAIGQGGETQYF. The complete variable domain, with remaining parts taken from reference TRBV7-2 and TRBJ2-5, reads GAGVSQSPSNKVTEKGKDVELRCDPISGHTALYWYRQSLGQGLEFLIYFQGNSAPDKSGLPSDRFSAERTGGSVSTLTIQRTQQEDSAVYLCASSLAIGQGGETQYFGPGTRLLVL.

The sequenced part of the CDR3 DNA is TGTGCCAGCAGCCTCTCGGTCTACGAG. It encodes CASSLSVYE. The complete CDR3 protein is CASSLSVYEQYF. This chain connects TRBV16 to TRBJ2-7, with unresolved D. The read ends 3 residues early relative to the CDR3; the germline J gene fills the gap. Germline V gives CDR1 KGHSY, CDR2 FQNENV. The V gene lost 4 bases and the J gene lost 3 bases, with 7 bases spanning the gap. The CDR3 extends over 12 amino acids.

The CDR3 here is CASSQSRGTDTQYF. The CDR3 bases that were read are TGCGCCAGCAGCCAAAGTAGAGGCACAGATACG. V usage is TRBV5-1 and J usage is TRBJ2-3; no definite D call. The read gets to within 3 residues of the CDR3 end, and the germline J gene fills in the rest. The V gene lost 4 bases and the J gene lost 1 base, with 10 bases spanning the gap. The germline gives CDR1 SGHRS, CDR2 YFSETQ. CDR3 length: 14 amino acids. Looking up the rest from reference TRBV5-1 and TRBJ2-3 gives the full variable domain: KAGVTQTPRYLIKTRGQQVTLSCSPISGHRSVSWYQQTPGQGLQFLFEYFSETQRNKGNFPGRFSGRQFSNSRSEMNVSTLELGDSALYLCASSQSRGTDTQYFGPGTRLTVL.

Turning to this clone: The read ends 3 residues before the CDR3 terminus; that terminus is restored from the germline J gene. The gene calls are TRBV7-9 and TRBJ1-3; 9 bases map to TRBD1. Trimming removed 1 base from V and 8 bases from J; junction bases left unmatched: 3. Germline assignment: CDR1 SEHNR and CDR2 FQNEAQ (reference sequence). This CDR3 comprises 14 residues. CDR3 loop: CASSLDRGPDTIYF. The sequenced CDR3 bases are TGTGCCAGCAGCTTAGACAGGGGGCCGGACACC.

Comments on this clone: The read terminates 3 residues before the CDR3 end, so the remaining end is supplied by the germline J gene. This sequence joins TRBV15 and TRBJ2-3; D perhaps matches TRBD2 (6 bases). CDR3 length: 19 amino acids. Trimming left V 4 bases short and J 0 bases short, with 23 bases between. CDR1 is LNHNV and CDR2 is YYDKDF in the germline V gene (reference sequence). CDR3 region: CATSTTPPGGLASTDTQYF. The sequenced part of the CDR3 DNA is TGTGCCACCAGCACCACGCCCCCCGGAGGTCTAGCGAGCACAGATACG.